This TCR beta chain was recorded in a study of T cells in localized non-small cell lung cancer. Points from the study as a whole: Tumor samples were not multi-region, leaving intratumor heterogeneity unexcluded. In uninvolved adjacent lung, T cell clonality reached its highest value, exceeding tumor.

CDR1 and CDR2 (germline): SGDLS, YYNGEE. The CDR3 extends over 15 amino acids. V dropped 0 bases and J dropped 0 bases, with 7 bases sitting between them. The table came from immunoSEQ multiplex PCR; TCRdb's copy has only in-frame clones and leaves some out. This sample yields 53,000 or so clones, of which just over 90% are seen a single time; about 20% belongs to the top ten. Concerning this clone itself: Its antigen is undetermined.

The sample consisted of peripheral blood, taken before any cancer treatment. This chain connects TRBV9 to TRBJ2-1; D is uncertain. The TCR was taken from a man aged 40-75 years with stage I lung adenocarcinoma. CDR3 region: CASSVGSISYNEQFF. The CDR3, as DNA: TGTGCCAGCAGCGTAGGGAGTATCTCCTACAATGAGCAGTTCTTC.